The 27 T cell receptor beta chains presented below share a single source sample, sequenced in a study of CD8 T cells in ankylosing spondylitis. TCRdb ran MiXCR on the 5' RACE reads and lists one entry per CDR3 protein. This table has 150,000 to 250,000 distinct CDR3 sequences, more than 10% appearing once. Sequencing input: blood, either unsorted or a sorted T cell fraction (not recorded which). The receptor source for this set is a male donor with ankylosing spondylitis or in good health (not recorded which).

A few counts support this clonotype. The chain carries TRBV4-2 and TRBJ2-2, with D possibly TRBD1 on 5 matching bases. There are 14 residues in the CDR3. CDR1 and CDR2 from the germline V gene are LGHNA and YNFKEQ. V was clipped by 3 bases and J by 8 bases, with 13 bases between them. The CDR3 protein is CASSQNGAPGELFF. Written as DNA, the CDR3 is TGTGCCAGCAGCCAGAATGGGGCTCCGGGGGAGCTGTTTTTT.

This clonotype was picked up many times. The genes are TRBV6-6 and TRBJ2-1; TRBD2 matches at 11 bases. The CDR3 consists of 13 residues. CDR1 is MNHNY and CDR2 is SVGAGI in the germline V gene (reference sequence). V lost 8 bases and J lost 9; bases outside the gene matches: 6. The CDR3 DNA reads TGTGCCAGCGGTCTAGCGGGAGGAGGTGAGCAGTTCTTC. Its protein product is CASGLAGGGEQFF.

V gene TRBV20-1 combines with J gene TRBJ2-1, with D perhaps matching TRBD2 (6 bases). Trimming removed 2 bases from V and 7 bases from J, with 12 bases in between. The CDR3 runs 13 residues. CDR1 is DFQATT, CDR2 SNEGSKA, per germline (reference sequence). CDR3 coding DNA: TGCAGTGCTAGAACTAGCATCGGAAATGAGCAGTTCTTC. This codes for CSARTSIGNEQFF.

This clonotype showed up just a few times. V usage is TRBV20-1 and J usage is TRBJ2-1; 8 bases agree with TRBD2. V dropped 3 bases and J dropped 9; count of bases not matched to a gene: 7. Per the germline V gene, CDR1 is DFQATT and CDR2 is SNEGSKA (reference sequence). The length of the CDR3 is 13 residues. CDR3 amino acids: CSARGLGYGEQFF. In DNA, the CDR3 is TGCAGTGCTAGGGGACTAGGGTACGGTGAGCAGTTCTTC.

This clonotype was seen a few times. The chain has TRBV11-2 and TRBJ2-5, with unresolved D. Trimming removed 6 bases at V and 4 bases at J, with 18 bases between. The CDR3 runs to 15 residues. Germline V gene lookup returns CDR1 SGHAT and CDR2 FQNNGV. Written as DNA, the CDR3 is TGTGCCAGCAGTCAGGCCCACTTGGCCCGAGAGACCCAGTACTTC. Its protein product is CASSQAHLARETQYF. Complete variable domain (other parts from reference TRBV11-2 and TRBJ2-5): EAGVAQSPRYKIIEKRQSVAFWCNPISGHATLYWYQQILGQGPKLLIQFQNNGVVDDSQLPKDRFSAERLKGVDSTLKIQPAKLEDSAVYLCASSQAHLARETQYFGPGTRLLVL.

V usage is TRBV6-1 and J usage is TRBJ2-5; 10 positions agree with TRBD1. The V and J ends lost 5 bases and 1 base, in that order; junction bases with no gene match: 4. Germline CDR1 MNHNS, CDR2 SASEGT. This CDR3 comprises 15 residues. The CDR3 DNA follows: TGTGCCAGCAGTAAGGACAGGGGGATCCAAGAGACCCAGTACTTC. Its translation is CASSKDRGIQETQYF.

A few counts support this clonotype. The rearrangement uses TRBV2 and TRBJ2-1; possible D gene TRBD2, 6 bases. Germline V CDR1 and CDR2: SNHLY, FYNNEI. This CDR3 spans 15 amino acids. Trimming pared 7 bases from V and 0 bases from J, leaving 13 bases between. CDR3 amino acids: CASTLARASYNEQFF. The CDR3 coding sequence is TGTGCCAGCACCCTAGCGCGAGCCTCCTACAATGAGCAGTTCTTC. The full variable domain, rest sourced from reference TRBV2 and TRBJ2-1, is EPEVTQTPSHQVTQMGQEVILRCVPISNHLYFYWYRQILGQKVEFLVSFYNNEISEKSEIFDDQFSVERPDGSNFTLKIRSTKLEDSAMYFCASTLARASYNEQFFGPGTRLTVL.

This rearrangement joins TRBV2 to TRBJ2-7; perhaps TRBD2 as D (5 bases). Per the germline V gene, CDR1 is SNHLY and CDR2 is FYNNEI. This CDR3 is 12 amino acids long. V was shortened by 4 bases and J by 5 bases, with 9 bases between the two germline ends. CDR3 bases: TGTGCCAGCAGTGCGGAGGTACACGAGCAGTACTTC. It translates to CASSAEVHEQYF.

This clonotype came up a few times. The chain is built from TRBV6-5 and TRBJ2-1; 8 bases fit TRBD2. The CDR3 sequence is 15 residues long. Germline-derived CDR1 and CDR2 are MNHEY and SVGAGI. The trim removed 0 bases at V and 7 bases at J, leaving 5 bases unmatched. Here the CDR3 reads CASSYSTRLANEQFF. In nucleotides, the CDR3 is TGTGCCAGCAGTTACTCGACGAGACTAGCGAATGAGCAGTTCTTC.

In its sample, this clonotype was seen a few times. The chain is built from TRBV12-3 or TRBV12-4 and TRBJ2-7; D assignment may be TRBD1 or TRBD2 (5 bases each). CDR3 length equals 11 residues. Trimming pared 7 bases from V and 7 bases from J, leaving 11 bases between. The DNA for the CDR3 is TGTGCCAGCACGGGGCCGGGGGAGCAGTACTTC. Translation: CASTGPGEQYF.

This clonotype was counted only a few times. The rearrangement uses TRBV13 and TRBJ2-7; TRBD1 might be the D (6 bases). The CDR3 spans 17 residues. CDR1 PRHDT and CDR2 FYEKMQ come from the germline V gene (reference sequence). Trimming removed 0 bases from V and 0 bases from J, with 15 bases in between. CDR3 protein: CASSLGWIEDSSYEQYF. The CDR3 DNA reads as TGTGCCAGCAGCTTAGGTTGGATCGAGGACAGCTCCTACGAGCAGTACTTC.

This clonotype turned up a few times. The genes are TRBV7-9 and TRBJ1-1; tentatively, D is TRBD1 (5 bases). This CDR3 comprises 15 residues. The germline gives CDR1 SEHNR, CDR2 FQNEAQ (reference sequence). The ends were cut back, 3 bases at V and 3 bases at J, with 14 bases in the middle. The CDR3 loop reads CASSLGGGGHTEAFF. The CDR3 DNA is TGTGCCAGCAGCTTGGGTGGGGGAGGCCACACTGAAGCTTTCTTT. Drawing the rest from reference TRBV7-9 and TRBJ1-1, the complete variable domain is DTGVSQNPRHKITKRGQNVTFRCDPISEHNRLYWYRQTLGQGPEFLTYFQNEAQLEKSRLLSDRFSAERPKGSFSTLEIQRTEQGDSAMYLCASSLGGGGHTEAFFGQGTRLTVV.

This chain joins TRBV11-3 and TRBJ1-1; tentatively, D is TRBD1 (5 bases). Germline V gene lookup returns CDR1 SGHNT and CDR2 YENEEA. CDR3 size: 13 residues. Trimming took off 4 bases at V and 4 bases at J, with 10 bases between the two ends. CDR3 nucleotide sequence: TGTGCCAGCAGCTATGGCACAGGCACTGAAGCTTTCTTT. It is translated as CASSYGTGTEAFF.

This clonotype was observed a few times. The rearrangement uses TRBV4-1 and TRBJ1-5; no reliable D call. The CDR3 is 14 residues long. CDR1 is MGHRA, CDR2 YSYEKL, per germline. The germline V and J ends were trimmed by 3 bases and 1 base, with 7 bases remaining between them. The CDR3 DNA is TGCGCCAGCAGCCAGTATCAGAGCAATCAGCCCCAGCATTTT. This gives the protein CASSQYQSNQPQHF.

The V gene is TRBV2, the J gene TRBJ1-2; 8 bases agree with TRBD1. The germline V gene encodes CDR1 SNHLY and CDR2 FYNNEI. V lost 6 bases, J lost 5 bases, and 5 bases stayed unmatched. CDR3 length: 13 amino acids. The CDR3 DNA sequence: TGTGCCAGCAGGACAGGGGAGGAGTATGGCTACACCTTC. The encoded protein is CASRTGEEYGYTF.

This clonotype was found a few times. J is TRBJ2-7 and V is TRBV10-3; D remains unclear. Trimming left V 8 bases short and J 4 bases short, with 3 bases between. CDR1 is ENHRY, CDR2 SYGVKD, per germline. This CDR3 is built from 9 residues. This chain's CDR3 is CAIGYEQYF. CDR3 DNA sequence: TGTGCCATCGGGTACGAGCAGTACTTC.

V is TRBV20-1 and J is TRBJ2-1; the D gene is possibly TRBD2 (5 bases). With 0 bases removed from V and 6 bases from J, the gap between germline ends came to 9 bases. The V gene's germline CDR1 is DFQATT and CDR2 SNEGSKA (reference sequence). The CDR3 runs 13 residues. The CDR3 DNA is TGCAGTGCTAGAGATCGGACTTCCAATGAGCAGTTCTTC. Translated: CSARDRTSNEQFF.

This clonotype was seen a few times. The CDR3 DNA reads as TGTGCCAGCAGCTTATGGACAGGGGGAAGCGAGCAGTACTTC. Protein product: CASSLWTGGSEQYF. The genes are TRBV7-8 and TRBJ2-7, with 10 bases identical to TRBD1. Trimming removed 2 bases from V and 6 bases from J; junction bases left unmatched: 4. Germline V gives CDR1 SGHVS, CDR2 FQNEAQ. The length of the CDR3 is 14 residues.

CDR3 sequence: CASSIIAGNTIYF. Written as DNA, the CDR3 is TGCGCCAGCTCAATAATTGCTGGAAACACCATATATTTT. The rearrangement links TRBV4-1 to TRBJ1-3; D remains unclear. V lost 8 bases and J lost 2, with 10 bases in between. The CDR3 extends over 13 amino acids. Germline CDR1 MGHRA, CDR2 YSYEKL.

This clonotype showed up just a few times. This sequence joins TRBV12-3 or TRBV12-4 and TRBJ2-7; tentatively, D is TRBD2 (5 bases). Trimming shortened V by 4 bases and J by 5 bases, and 12 bases separated the two germline ends. The CDR3 sequence is 13 residues long. CDR3 amino acids: CASSSAPGNEQYF. The DNA of the CDR3 is TGTGCCAGCAGTTCGGCCCCGGGGAACGAGCAGTACTTC.

CDR3 nucleotide sequence: TGCAGTGCTAGAAGACTAGCGGAGGACTCCTACGAGCAGTACTTC. It translates to CSARRLAEDSYEQYF. This rearrangement joins TRBV20-1 to TRBJ2-7; 9 bases fit TRBD2. The trim removed 2 bases at V and 0 bases at J, leaving 5 bases unmatched. The CDR3 runs to 15 residues. The germline V gene has CDR1 DFQATT and CDR2 SNEGSKA (reference sequence).

This clonotype was found once. This rearrangement joins TRBV11-3 to TRBJ2-2; no definite D call. Between the trimmed V and J ends, which lost 8 bases and 4 bases, there was a span of 20 bases. The CDR3 is 16 residues long. The germline V gene encodes CDR1 SGHNT and CDR2 YENEEA. CDR3 amino acids: CASYPGVVVRTGELFF. In DNA, the CDR3 is TGTGCCAGCTACCCTGGGGTAGTGGTTCGCACCGGGGAGCTGTTTTTT.

The V call is TRBV3-2, the J call TRBJ2-1; the table's TRBD2 call for D was not verified on the DNA. TRBV3-2 is classified as a pseudogene. This CDR3 region has 17 residues. CDR3 coding DNA: TGTGCCAGCAGCCAAGAGCATAGCGGGAGGCGAGACAATGAGCAGTTCTTC. It encodes CASSQEHSGRRDNEQFF.

Only a few counts were recorded for this clonotype. V usage is TRBV11-2 and J usage is TRBJ2-1, with D possibly TRBD2 on 7 matching bases. The CDR3 has 16 residues. Germline loops: CDR1 SGHAT, CDR2 FQNNGV. V shed 1 base and J shed 5 bases, with 15 bases lying between them. The CDR3 DNA sequence: TGTGCCAGCAGCTTAGTACCTCCGGGGGGCCACAATGAGCAGTTCTTC. Translating gives CASSLVPPGGHNEQFF.

V usage is TRBV30 and J usage is TRBJ2-7; D not resolved. With 1 base removed from V and 0 bases from J, the gap between germline ends came to 4 bases. Germline CDR1 is GTSNPN and CDR2 is SVGIG (reference sequence). The CDR3 is 12 amino acids. The CDR3 nucleotides are TGTGCCTGGAGTGCTGACTCCTACGAGCAGTACTTC. Translation gives CAWSADSYEQYF.

This chain connects TRBV12-3 or TRBV12-4 to TRBJ2-5; 10 bases are a match to TRBD2. The CDR3 is 14 residues long. Trimming removed 5 bases from V and 7 bases from J; junction bases left unmatched: 7. DNA of the CDR3: TGTGCCAGCAGTAGCGGGGGGGCCTGGGGGACCCAGTACTTC. The encoded protein is CASSSGGAWGTQYF.

This clonotype showed up just a few times. The chain is built from TRBV3-1 and TRBJ2-1; D gene uncertain. From germline, CDR1 is LGHDT and CDR2 YNNKEL (reference sequence). Between the trimmed V and J ends, which lost 0 bases and 7 bases, there was a span of 16 bases. This CDR3 contains 16 residues. The CDR3 protein is CASSQELSIEWNEQFF. The DNA of the CDR3 is TGTGCCAGCAGCCAAGAGTTGTCTATCGAATGGAATGAGCAGTTCTTC.